The T cell receptor (beta chain) described here comes from a study of CD8+ T cells in alopecia areata. Looking at the study overall: Twice a day, 5 to 10 mg of oral tofacitinib was administered to treated patients.

This CDR3 comprises 14 residues. With 3 bases removed from V and 0 bases from J, the gap between germline ends came to 6 bases. Germline assignment: CDR1 SQVTM and CDR2 ANQGSEA. Sequencing templates came from extracted RNA that was reverse transcribed into cDNA. The repertoire was sequenced with immunoSEQ multiplex PCR; TCRdb's copy has only in-frame clones and lacks some. The sample has about 180,000 clones; almost 65% are singletons. Study-wide findings and caveats: Clonality exceeded that of normal scalp in lesional scalp, most notably in alopecia totalis/universalis.

About this clone: Its antigen is undetermined.

Using a FACSAria, the CD4+ and CD8+ T cells were sorted from the PBMCs. This clonotype originated in a human donor with alopecia areata. The chain links TRBV29-1 to TRBJ2-6; D not certain. The sequences come from CD4+ T cells sorted from blood, collected at week 0. This CDR3 reads CSVEDFSGANVLTF. DNA for the CDR3: TGCAGCGTTGAGGATTTCTCTGGGGCCAACGTCCTGACTTTC.